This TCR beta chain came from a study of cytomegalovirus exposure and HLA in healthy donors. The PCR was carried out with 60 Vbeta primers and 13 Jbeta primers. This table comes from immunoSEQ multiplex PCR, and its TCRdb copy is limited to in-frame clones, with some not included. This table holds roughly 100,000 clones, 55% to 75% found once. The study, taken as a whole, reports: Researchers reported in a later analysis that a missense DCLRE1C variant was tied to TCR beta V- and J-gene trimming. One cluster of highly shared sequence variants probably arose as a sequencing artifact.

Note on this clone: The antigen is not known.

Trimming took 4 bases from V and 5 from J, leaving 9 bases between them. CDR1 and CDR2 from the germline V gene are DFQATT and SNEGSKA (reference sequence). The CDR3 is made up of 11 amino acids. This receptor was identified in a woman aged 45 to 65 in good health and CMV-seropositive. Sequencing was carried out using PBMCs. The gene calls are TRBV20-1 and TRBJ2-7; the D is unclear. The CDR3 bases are TGCAGTGCTAACCAGAACGACGAGCAGTACTTC. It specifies CSANQNDEQYF.